The 17 T cell receptor beta chains given below trace back to one sample, sequenced in a study of spatial heterogeneity in lung cancer. Specified time point: blood at routine non-recurrence follow-up after resection. Sequencing of whole RNA from tumor, nontumor lung or frozen PBMC involved no sorting. TCRdb re-derived calls from the 5' RACE reads in MiXCR, one entry per CDR3 protein. The top ten hold roughly 15% of the sample, which has about 120,000 distinct CDR3 sequences, approximately 12% seen once. The sequencing used PBMCs, collected at follow-up. The receptors shown here come from a male donor with early-stage non-small cell lung cancer.

This clonotype occurred many times. The V call is TRBV9, the J call TRBJ1-1; 8 bases match TRBD1. Trimming took 3 bases from V and 4 from J; bases not matched to a gene: 8. The CDR3 totals 15 residues. Germline V lookup: CDR1 SGDLS, CDR2 YYNGEE. The CDR3 here is CASSAHLTGGTEAFF. The CDR3 region has the DNA TGTGCCAGCAGCGCTCACCTTACAGGGGGCACTGAAGCTTTCTTT.

Turning to this clonotype: The junction and the germline gene differ at one end; a read error may be behind it. The V and J genes are TRBV5-1 and TRBJ1-1, with D hard to call. CDR1 is SGHRS and CDR2 is YFSETQ in the germline V gene. CDR3 length equals 14 residues. The CDR3 protein is CTSSLSGVNTEAFF. In DNA form, the CDR3 reads TGCACCAGCAGCTTGTCTGGGGTGAACACTGAAGCTTTCTTT.

V is TRBV6-6 and J is TRBJ2-3; D is undetermined. Trimming took off 11 bases at V and 2 bases at J, with 14 bases between the two ends. The CDR3 runs 13 residues. Per the germline V gene, CDR1 is MNHNY and CDR2 is SVGAGI (reference sequence). CDR3 amino acids: CAGRSELTDTQYF. The CDR3 DNA reads TGTGCCGGAAGATCCGAACTCACAGATACGCAGTATTTT.

This clonotype has more than one count but fewer than ten. A much larger clone differs by one base, so this may be a read error. The V gene is TRBV10-3, the J gene TRBJ1-6, with D maybe TRBD1 (5 bases). Germline-derived CDR1 and CDR2 are ENHRY and SYGVKD. The CDR3 consists of 14 residues. For the CDR3, the DNA is TGTGCCATCAGGGCCGGGACGGGGAATTCACTCCTCCACTTT. Its protein is CAIRAGTGNSLLHF.

This chain joins TRBV10-3 and TRBJ1-3; possible D gene TRBD1, 5 bases. CDR3 length: 14 residues. The germline V gene encodes CDR1 ENHRY and CDR2 SYGVKD. V was clipped by 4 bases and J by 3 bases, with 10 bases between them. DNA of the CDR3: TGTGCCATCAGTGCGCAGGGACTTGGAAACACCATATATTTT. This translates into CAISAQGLGNTIYF.

The rearrangement uses TRBV27 and TRBJ1-5; TRBD1 is a possible D gene (6 bases). Germline lookup yields CDR1 MNHEY and CDR2 SMNVEV (reference sequence). Trimming shortened V by 5 bases and J by 6 bases, and 17 bases separated the two germline ends. This CDR3 is built from 15 residues. In DNA, the CDR3 is TGTGCCAGCAGTATAACAGGGAGCTCGAGTCAGCCCCAGCATTTT. It codes for CASSITGSSSQPQHF.

This clonotype was recorded many times. The chain has TRBV20-1 and TRBJ2-7; maybe TRBD1 (6 bases). The V gene's germline CDR1 is DFQATT and CDR2 SNEGSKA (reference sequence). V was clipped by 2 bases and J by 1 base, with 12 bases between them. The CDR3 length is 14 residues. CDR3 protein: CSARSLRGSYEQYF. CDR3 coding DNA: TGCAGTGCTAGATCCCTCAGGGGTTCCTACGAGCAGTACTTC.

The V gene is TRBV7-6, the J gene TRBJ2-4; 7 bases match TRBD1. This CDR3 spans 16 amino acids. Germline trimming cut 5 bases from V and 0 bases from J; bases unmatched to any gene: 7. CDR1 and CDR2 from the germline V gene are SGHVS and FNYEAQ. The DNA for the CDR3 is TGTGCCAGCAGCCCGGGACAGACACTAGCCAAAAACATTCAGTACTTC. Protein sequence: CASSPGQTLAKNIQYF.

A few counts support this clonotype. The gene calls are TRBV7-2 and TRBJ1-5, with D maybe TRBD1 (6 bases). This CDR3 spans 14 amino acids. Germline V gene data show CDR1 as SGHTA and CDR2 as FQGNSA. Trimming removed 4 bases at V and 3 bases at J, with 10 bases between. DNA for the CDR3: TGTGCCAGCAGCTCTCGACAGGACAATCAGCCCCAGCATTTT. This encodes CASSSRQDNQPQHF.

This clonotype was picked up many times. The chain employs TRBV7-2 and TRBJ2-3; possibly TRBD1 or TRBD2 for D (6 bases each). This CDR3 has 13 residues. Trimming pared 1 base from V and 7 bases from J, leaving 9 bases between. Germline V gene sequence: CDR1 SGHTA, CDR2 FQGNSA. CDR3 nucleotide sequence: TGTGCCAGCAGCTTAGGCGGGACAAATACGCAGTATTTT. It codes for CASSLGGTNTQYF.

This clonotype was detected only a few times. This sequence joins TRBV24-1 and TRBJ2-3; a possible D gene is TRBD2 (6 bases). The CDR3 length is 15 residues. Germline lookup yields CDR1 KGHDR and CDR2 SFDVKD. V shed 1 base and J shed 11 bases, with 18 bases lying between them. This CDR3 reads CATSDFGGSLEGQYF. CDR3 coding DNA: TGTGCCACCAGTGATTTCGGAGGTTCTTTGGAGGGGCAGTATTTT.

The rearrangement uses TRBV27 and TRBJ1-6, with D possibly matching TRBD1 (5 bases). Germline lookup yields CDR1 MNHEY and CDR2 SMNVEV (reference sequence). The V end was cut by 10 bases, the J end by 7 bases, with 20 bases between. There are 15 residues in the CDR3. The CDR3 is CANTRQPKGNSPLHF. In nucleotides, the CDR3 is TGTGCCAACACCAGACAGCCCAAGGGGAATTCACCCCTCCACTTT.

This clonotype was seen many times. This sequence joins TRBV12-3 or TRBV12-4 and TRBJ2-7, with D perhaps matching TRBD1 or TRBD2 (6 bases each). The CDR3 is 16 residues long. Deletions cut 6 bases from V and 7 bases from J, with 25 bases between. The CDR3 DNA sequence: TGTGCCAGCAGCCTATCCGGGGGCTCCCCTTTCCGGGAGCAGTACTTC. As protein: CASSLSGGSPFREQYF.

The V gene is TRBV29-1, the J gene TRBJ2-3; TRBD2 is a possible D gene (5 bases). Trimming took 7 bases from V and 5 from J, leaving 16 bases between them. The CDR3 loop spans 13 amino acids. Germline V gene sequence: CDR1 SQVTM, CDR2 ANQGSEA. Written as DNA, the CDR3 is TGCAGCGCCCAACGGGGTTATGGAGATACGCAGTATTTT. As protein: CSAQRGYGDTQYF.

The genes are TRBV16 and TRBJ1-2; TRBD1 is a possible D gene (5 bases). Germline V gene sequence: CDR1 KGHSY, CDR2 FQNENV. V lost 2 bases and J 2 bases, leaving 15 bases between the germline ends. The CDR3 is 16 amino acids. CDR3 DNA sequence: TGTGCCAGCAGCCAAGGCCCGGCCAGGGTGAACTATGGCTACACCTTC. Amino acid sequence: CASSQGPARVNYGYTF.

The J gene is TRBJ1-5, the V gene TRBV7-2, with D perhaps TRBD1 (5 bases). The V gene lost 1 base and the J gene lost 6 bases, with 13 bases spanning the gap. The CDR3 runs to 15 residues. The V gene's germline CDR1 is SGHTA and CDR2 FQGNSA. The CDR3 loop reads CASSLGDSAFQPQHF. As DNA, the CDR3 is TGTGCCAGCAGCTTAGGTGACAGTGCTTTTCAGCCCCAGCATTTT.

This clonotype was picked up a small number of times. V and J are TRBV4-2 and TRBJ2-3; tentative D call: TRBD2 (5 bases). The ends were cut back, 0 bases at V and 10 bases at J, with 14 bases in the middle. The CDR3 spans 14 residues. Germline-derived CDR1 and CDR2 are LGHNA and YNFKEQ. Written as DNA, the CDR3 is TGTGCCAGCAGCCAAGATCGTGGACTCGCCCCGCAGTATTTT. Protein product: CASSQDRGLAPQYF.